What follows are 18 T cell receptor beta chains derived from one specimen sequenced in a study of blood T cell repertoires in COVID-19. Repertoires were generated with immunoSEQ multiplex PCR, while TCRdb's copy carries only in-frame clones and drops some. The data contain about 140,000 clones, 75% to 85% of them singletons. Sample: peripheral blood. These receptors all stem from a man in his sixties with active or convalescent COVID-19.

The J gene is TRBJ1-1, the V gene TRBV5-4; the D is unclear. V gave up 4 bases and J gave up 2 bases, with 15 bases separating them. In germline, CDR1 is SGHNT, CDR2 YYREEE (reference sequence). The CDR3 loop spans 15 amino acids. CDR3 in DNA: TGTGCCAGCAGCCCGCGTGTACCTATTAACACTGAAGCTTTCTTT. The encoded protein is CASSPRVPINTEAFF.

The rearrangement uses TRBV7-2 and TRBJ2-2; D might be TRBD1 (6 bases). Trimming shortened V by 1 base and J by 6 bases, and 12 bases separated the two germline ends. Germline lookup yields CDR1 SGHTA and CDR2 FQGNSA. The CDR3 loop spans 15 amino acids. CDR3 nucleotides: TGTGCCAGCAGCTTAGTGGTCACAGGGCCCGGGGAGCTGTTTTTT. Encoded protein: CASSLVVTGPGELFF.

The chain is built from TRBV9 and TRBJ1-2, with 8 nucleotides matching TRBD1. CDR1 is SGDLS, CDR2 YYNGEE, per germline. The CDR3 has 15 amino acids. The V segment lost 4 bases and the J segment 4 bases; nucleotides outside the gene matches: 9. CDR3 amino acids: CASSPAAGGLYGYTF. The CDR3 DNA sequence: TGTGCCAGCAGCCCCGCCGCAGGGGGCCTCTATGGCTACACCTTC.

The chain links TRBV10-1 to TRBJ2-1; 11 nucleotides align to TRBD1. V was pared by 6 bases and J by 9 bases, with 10 bases of the junction left unmatched. The germline gives CDR1 WNHNN, CDR2 SYGVQD (reference sequence). The CDR3 consists of 15 residues. CDR3 bases: TGCGCCAGCAGGGGACAGGGGGAGTCTTCGGGTGAGCAGTTCTTC. Protein sequence: CASRGQGESSGEQFF.

This sequence joins TRBV5-1 and TRBJ2-5; D might be TRBD2 (5 bases). V gave up 0 bases and J gave up 5 bases, with 17 bases separating them. The CDR3 is made up of 16 amino acids. Germline V gene sequence: CDR1 SGHRS, CDR2 YFSETQ. CDR3 region: CASSLANLGGQETQYF. The CDR3 DNA reads as TGCGCCAGCAGCTTGGCCAACCTTGGAGGCCAGGAGACCCAGTACTTC.

This rearrangement joins TRBV7-9 to TRBJ2-5, with TRBD2 as a possible D gene (5 bases). The CDR3 spans 12 residues. Germline CDR1 SEHNR, CDR2 FQNEAQ (reference sequence). The V end lost 4 bases, the J end lost 3 bases, and 6 bases lay between the germline ends. The CDR3 bases are TGTGCCAGCAGCTCCGGGAAAGAGACCCAGTACTTC. It yields the protein CASSSGKETQYF. Complete variable domain (other parts from reference TRBV7-9 and TRBJ2-5): DTGVSQNPRHKITKRGQNVTFRCDPISEHNRLYWYRQTLGQGPEFLTYFQNEAQLEKSRLLSDRFSAERPKGSFSTLEIQRTEQGDSAMYLCASSSGKETQYFGPGTRLLVL.

The V call is TRBV4-3, the J call TRBJ2-5; D is unclear. CDR3 size: 13 residues. Germline CDR1 reads LGHNA; CDR2 reads YSLEER. V lost 0 bases and J lost 5, with 7 bases in between. This chain's CDR3 is CASSQERLETQYF. CDR3 DNA: TGCGCCAGCAGCCAAGAGAGACTGGAGACCCAGTACTTC.

The genes are TRBV7-6 and TRBJ2-7; possible D gene TRBD2, 6 bases. CDR1 is SGHVS and CDR2 is FNYEAQ in the germline V gene. Trimming pared 9 bases from V and 3 bases from J, leaving 18 bases between. The CDR3 has 14 amino acids. This chain's CDR3 is CASRARDSYYEQYV. DNA for the CDR3: TGTGCCAGTAGGGCACGGGACTCCTACTACGAGCAGTACGTC.

This rearrangement joins TRBV28 to TRBJ2-7; D ambiguous. The CDR3 loop spans 18 amino acids. Germline V gene data show CDR1 as MDHEN and CDR2 as SYDVKM. Trimming took off 4 bases at V and 5 bases at J, with 27 bases between the two ends. The chain's CDR3 is CASSSSNPGPQSRHEQYV. CDR3 DNA: TGTGCCAGCAGTTCCTCCAATCCGGGTCCCCAAAGTCGGCACGAGCAGTACGTC.

The genes are TRBV3-1 (or the pseudogene TRBV3-2) and TRBJ2-2, with D possibly TRBD2 on 5 matching bases. Trimming left V 1 base short and J 6 bases short, with 9 bases between. This CDR3 is built from 14 residues. The germline gives CDR1 LGHDT, CDR2 YNNKEL (reference sequence). CDR3: CASSQASMSGELFF. In nucleotides, the CDR3 is TGTGCCAGCAGCCAAGCTAGCATGTCCGGGGAGCTGTTTTTT.

V gene TRBV10-3 combines with J gene TRBJ1-2; D is undetermined. V gave up 3 bases and J gave up 7 bases, with 6 bases separating them. The CDR3 is made up of 11 amino acids. Per the germline V gene, CDR1 is ENHRY and CDR2 is SYGVKD. DNA for the CDR3: TGTGCCATCAGTGATCAGTTTGGCTACACCTTC. Protein sequence: CAISDQFGYTF.

By its share, this clone is medium-sized. The chain joins TRBV6-5 to TRBJ2-7; 7 nucleotides agree with TRBD2. The CDR3 is 15 amino acids. V trimming: 3 bases; J trimming: 3 bases; junction bases outside the gene matches: 8. From germline, CDR1 is MNHEY and CDR2 SVGAGI. CDR3 sequence (DNA): TGTGCCAGCAGTTATGGGGGAGGGCCGCTCTACGAGCAGTACGTC. This sequence encodes CASSYGGGPLYEQYV.

The chain uses TRBV28 and TRBJ1-2, with D possibly matching TRBD1 (5 bases). Germline-derived CDR1 and CDR2 are MDHEN and SYDVKM. V lost 2 bases and J lost 8, with 9 bases in between. The CDR3 consists of 12 residues. This CDR3 reads CASSLAGRGYTF. The DNA for the CDR3 is TGTGCCAGCAGTTTAGCGGGACGGGGCTACACCTTC.

The chain is built from TRBV7-2 and TRBJ2-5; a weak D match, TRBD1 (5 bases). CDR1 SGHTA and CDR2 FQGNSA come from the germline V gene. The CDR3 contains 16 residues. V lost 4 bases, J lost 1 base, and 16 bases lay in between. The DNA of the CDR3 is TGTGCCAGCAGCTCGGACACCACCTGGGGCCAAGAGACCCAGTACTTC. Residues: CASSSDTTWGQETQYF.

This chain links TRBV18 with TRBJ1-2; possibly TRBD1 for D (5 bases). V was shortened by 1 base and J by 2 bases, with 11 bases between the two germline ends. The CDR3 totals 15 residues. Germline V gives CDR1 KGHSH, CDR2 LQKENI. CDR3 in DNA: TGTGCCAGCTCACCACTAACCGCAGGGAACTATGGCTACACCTTC. This gives the protein CASSPLTAGNYGYTF.

V is TRBV6-2 or TRBV6-3 and J is TRBJ1-5; 7 bases are a match to TRBD1. The length of the CDR3 is 18 residues. The germline V gene has CDR1 MNHEY and CDR2 SVGEGT. V trimming: 3 bases; J trimming: 0 bases; junction bases outside the gene matches: 11. DNA for the CDR3: TGTGCCAGCAGTTATTTGTTCGGGACAGAGAATAGCAATCAGCCCCAGCATTTT. Protein sequence: CASSYLFGTENSNQPQHF.

The V gene is TRBV30, the J gene TRBJ1-1; D uncertain. V was trimmed by 3 bases and J by 0 bases, leaving 5 bases between them. In germline, CDR1 is GTSNPN, CDR2 SVGIG (reference sequence). The CDR3 sequence is 12 residues long. Written as DNA, the CDR3 is TGTGCCTGGAGCAGGTTGAACACTGAAGCTTTCTTT. It encodes CAWSRLNTEAFF.

The rearrangement links TRBV12-5 to TRBJ2-1; D not resolved. CDR3 length equals 16 residues. V lost 1 base and J 6 bases, leaving 16 bases between the germline ends. Germline V gene sequence: CDR1 LGHNT, CDR2 FRNRAP. CDR3 residues: CASGLARRSYFNEQFF. The CDR3 DNA reads as TGTGCTAGTGGTTTGGCCCGTCGTTCTTATTTCAATGAGCAGTTCTTC.